A single sample gave rise to the 16 T cell receptor beta chains below, sequenced in a study of T cell responses to AZD1222 COVID-19 vaccine. Sequencing was performed with immunoSEQ multiplex PCR; in TCRdb, only in-frame clones are kept and a portion is missing. Altogether approximately 110,000 clones are present, 89% being singletons, with the ten largest covering 3.5% to 5%. Sequenced material: peripheral blood, taken on day 0 of AZD1222 vaccination. The receptors shown here come from an adult in good health.

The CDR3 is CASSLDRVGEKLFF. The CDR3 DNA reads TGTGCCAGCAGCCTCGACAGGGTGGGTGAAAAACTGTTTTTT. J is TRBJ1-4 and V is TRBV16; 7 bases are a match to TRBD1. The germline V gene encodes CDR1 KGHSY and CDR2 FQNENV. CDR3 length equals 14 residues. V shed 4 bases and J 7 bases; nucleotides not matched to a gene: 6.

The gene calls are TRBV7-2 and TRBJ2-6, with 7 bases identical to TRBD1. V lost 10 bases to trimming and J lost 2 bases; unmatched junction nucleotides: 5. The CDR3 has 14 residues. Germline CDR1 and CDR2: SGHTA and FQGNSA. In nucleotides, the CDR3 is TGTGCCACTCAACAGGGGCCTGGGGCCAACGTCCTGACTTTC. Translation gives CATQQGPGANVLTF. Full variable domain (remainder filled in from reference TRBV7-2 and TRBJ2-6): GAGVSQSPSNKVTEKGKDVELRCDPISGHTALYWYRQSLGQGLEFLIYFQGNSAPDKSGLPSDRFSAERTGGSVSTLTIQRTQQEDSAVYLCATQQGPGANVLTFGAGSRLTVL.

The rearrangement joins TRBV12-3 or TRBV12-4 to TRBJ1-2, with 7 bases lining up with TRBD1. The CDR3 totals 13 residues. The V and J ends lost 3 bases and 7 bases, in that order; junction bases with no gene match: 5. CDR3 residues: CASSFDRVGGYTF. CDR3 DNA sequence: TGTGCCAGCAGTTTCGACAGGGTAGGTGGCTACACCTTC.

This clone occurred once. V gene TRBV7-3 combines with J gene TRBJ2-7; D unclear. The CDR3 totals 14 residues. Germline CDR1 is SGHTA and CDR2 is FQGTGA. V was shortened by 1 base and J by 3 bases, with 10 bases between the two germline ends. The CDR3 loop is CASSLRGPGYEQYF. CDR3 sequence (DNA): TGTGCCAGCAGCTTAAGAGGACCGGGCTACGAGCAGTACTTC.

J is TRBJ1-2 and V is TRBV18; D is unclear. This CDR3 is built from 14 residues. Germline V gene lookup returns CDR1 KGHSH and CDR2 LQKENI. Trimming stripped 0 bases from V and 2 bases from J, with 7 bases between. The CDR3 is CASSPPSGNYGYTF. The DNA of the CDR3 is TGTGCCAGCTCACCACCGTCCGGGAACTATGGCTACACCTTC.

The genes are TRBV29-1 and TRBJ2-7; weak D call: TRBD2 (5 bases). V lost 6 bases and J 6 bases, leaving 12 bases between the germline ends. This CDR3 is built from 11 residues. Looked up from germline, CDR1 is SQVTM and CDR2 is ANQGSEA. Here the CDR3 DNA reads TGCAGCGTCGGCACTAGAGCCGAGCAGTACTTC. Amino acid sequence: CSVGTRAEQYF.

The chain joins TRBV7-8 to TRBJ1-5, with D possibly matching TRBD1 (5 bases). V dropped 8 bases and J dropped 0 bases, with 20 bases sitting between them. The CDR3 runs to 17 residues. Germline-derived CDR1 and CDR2 are SGHVS and FQNEAQ. The CDR3 DNA reads TGTGCCAGCTCAATGGGGGGGAGGTCGGCTAGCAATCAGCCCCAGCATTTT. Translating gives CASSMGGRSASNQPQHF.

The genes are TRBV6-5 and TRBJ1-1; no definite D call. Trimming shortened V by 5 bases and J by 8 bases, and 12 bases separated the two germline ends. Germline CDR1 MNHEY, CDR2 SVGAGI. The CDR3 covers 12 residues. The CDR3 nucleotides are TGTGCCAGCAGTCGGACGCCGGGAGAAGCTTTCTTT. The encoded protein is CASSRTPGEAFF.

The J gene is TRBJ2-1, the V gene TRBV7-9, with 14 bases that match TRBD2. Trimming at V came to 4 bases and at J to 9 bases, leaving 8 bases not matched to a gene. The CDR3 runs to 16 residues. Germline V lookup: CDR1 SEHNR, CDR2 FQNEAQ (reference sequence). CDR3 residues: CASSSNSGLAGAEQFF. For the CDR3, the DNA is TGTGCCAGCAGCTCAAACTCGGGACTAGCGGGAGCTGAGCAGTTCTTC.

V is TRBV29-1 and J is TRBJ2-7, with D possibly being TRBD2 (5 bases). Trimming shortened V by 4 bases and J by 3 bases, and 10 bases separated the two germline ends. The CDR3 sequence is 12 residues long. Germline lookup yields CDR1 SQVTM and CDR2 ANQGSEA. This chain's CDR3 is CSVVEGYYEQYF. As DNA, the CDR3 is TGCAGCGTTGTTGAGGGATACTACGAGCAGTACTTC.

J is TRBJ2-2 and V is TRBV9; TRBD2 matches at 9 bases. The length of the CDR3 is 16 residues. Germline V gene sequence: CDR1 SGDLS, CDR2 YYNGEE. V shed 3 bases, J shed 0 bases, and the junction held 3 bases outside the gene matches. The CDR3 spells CASSDSGGPNTGELFF. DNA of the CDR3: TGTGCCAGCAGCGATAGCGGGGGACCGAACACCGGGGAGCTGTTTTTT. The full variable domain, rest sourced from reference TRBV9 and TRBJ2-2, is DSGVTQTPKHLITATGQRVTLRCSPRSGDLSVYWYQQSLDQGLQFLIQYYNGEERAKGNILERFSAQQFPDLHSELNLSSLELGDSALYFCASSDSGGPNTGELFFGEGSRLTVL.

The chain couples TRBV9 to TRBJ2-2; D not resolved. CDR3 length: 14 amino acids. Looked up from germline, CDR1 is SGDLS and CDR2 is YYNGEE. V gave up 2 bases and J gave up 4 bases, with 9 bases separating them. The CDR3 DNA follows: TGTGCCAGCAGCGTTCTTGCCGGCACCGGGGAGCTGTTTTTT. This sequence encodes CASSVLAGTGELFF.

The chain recombines TRBV3-1 (or the pseudogene TRBV3-2) with TRBJ2-2; D is undetermined. Looked up from germline, CDR1 is LGHDT and CDR2 is YNNKEL (reference sequence). The CDR3 runs to 12 residues. V lost 5 bases, J lost 9 bases, and 10 bases lay in between. The CDR3 sequence is CASSSQVRELFF. The CDR3 bases are TGTGCCAGCAGCTCGCAGGTACGGGAGCTGTTTTTT.

The chain joins TRBV6-5 to TRBJ2-4; D gene unclear. This CDR3 is 12 amino acids long. The V end lost 10 bases, the J end lost 15 bases, and 22 bases lay between the germline ends. Germline CDR1 reads MNHEY; CDR2 reads SVGAGI. In DNA, the CDR3 is TGTGCCACTTCGGCCCCCATGGGTTCTCGGTACTTC. It encodes CATSAPMGSRYF.

This clone came up a few times. The V and J genes are TRBV10-3 and TRBJ2-7; D is possibly TRBD1 (6 bases). This CDR3 spans 16 amino acids. Germline V gene data show CDR1 as ENHRY and CDR2 as SYGVKD. Trimming took off 4 bases at V and 3 bases at J, with 19 bases between the two ends. In DNA, the CDR3 is TGTGCCATCAGTGCACATCCGGGACATTCCTACTACGAGCAGTACTTC. It yields the protein CAISAHPGHSYYEQYF.

CDR3 DNA: TGTGCCATCAGTCTCACCGGGGTGCCCGAGCAGTACTTC. Its protein product is CAISLTGVPEQYF. This chain connects TRBV10-3 to TRBJ2-7; weak D call: TRBD2 (5 bases). Per the germline V gene, CDR1 is ENHRY and CDR2 is SYGVKD. The V gene lost 5 bases and the J gene lost 6 bases, with 14 bases spanning the gap. The CDR3 extends over 13 amino acids.